A selection of T cell receptor beta chains follows, all from one sample in a study of CD8 T cells in Susac syndrome. One entry per CDR3 protein, called by TCRdb with MiXCR from the immunoSEQ multiplex PCR reads. This table has roughly 200,000 distinct CDR3 sequences, 85% to 95% appearing once. The sequencing input was CD4+ T cells from PBMCs. These receptors came from a human donor with Susac syndrome. Both conserved end residues are trimmed from each CDR3. The order of the fields is D gene, J gene, V gene, CDR3 protein. A D gene is named only where the DNA matches it firmly.

>.|TRBJ2-1|TRBV12-3/TRBV12-4
ASSLGSQSSYNEQF
>TRBD1|TRBJ1-6|TRBV3-1
ASSFRAGGNSPLH
>.|TRBJ1-2|TRBV29-1
SVDRQGTYGYT
>TRBD1|TRBJ1-5|TRBV6-6
ASSDRQGWGQPQH
>.|TRBJ1-2|TRBV14
ASSQGVIGGYGYT
>.|TRBJ1-2|TRBV29-1
SVEEQGYGYT
>.|TRBJ2-1|TRBV6-5
ASSARLAVEQF
>.|TRBJ1-1|TRBV3-1
ASSQDAGNTEAF
>.|TRBJ2-7|TRBV5-5
ASSLSWDPVDEQY
>.|TRBJ2-7|TRBV18
ASSRRGAEDEQY
>.|TRBJ2-7|TRBV21-1
ASSKGGAYSYEQY
>.|TRBJ2-7|TRBV7-9
ASSPTTAFHEQY
>.|TRBJ2-1|TRBV28
ASSLQGRGNEQF
>.|TRBJ2-1|TRBV5-1
ASSLGSGNEQF
>.|TRBJ1-2|TRBV5-1
ASSSGGGANYGYT
>.|TRBJ1-3|TRBV29-1
SVEQGYSGNTIY
>.|TRBJ2-2|TRBV1
TSTQVSPGELF
>TRBD1|TRBJ2-7|TRBV6-5
ASSDDRGHEQY
>TRBD1|TRBJ2-1|TRBV5-1
ASSRGQNNEQF
>.|TRBJ1-5|TRBV12-3/TRBV12-4
ASSFAGRGQPQH
>.|TRBJ2-7|TRBV7-2
ASSGGGGPPYEQY
>TRBD1|TRBJ1-1|TRBV5-1
ASSGGQGEQGNTEAF